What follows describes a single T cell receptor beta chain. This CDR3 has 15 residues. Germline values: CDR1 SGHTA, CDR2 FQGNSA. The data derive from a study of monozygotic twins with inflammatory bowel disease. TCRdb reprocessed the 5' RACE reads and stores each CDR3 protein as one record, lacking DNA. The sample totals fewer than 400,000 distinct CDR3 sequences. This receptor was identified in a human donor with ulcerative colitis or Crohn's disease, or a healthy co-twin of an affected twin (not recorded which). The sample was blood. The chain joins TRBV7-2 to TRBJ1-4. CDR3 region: CASSFSPNPDEKLFF.